One T cell receptor beta chain is described in this entry. Its antigen is currently unknown. The repertoire was sequenced with immunoSEQ multiplex PCR; TCRdb's copy has only in-frame clones and lacks some. This sample has tens of thousands of clones, with 70% to 80% found just once. Germline assignment: CDR1 SGHVS and CDR2 FQNEAQ. This CDR3 is built from 16 residues. V lost 1 base and J 5 bases, leaving 18 bases between the germline ends. The record originates from a study of T cell responses to AZD1222 COVID-19 vaccine. Study in general: Pooled samples include second doses given at about 4 or 12 weeks.

Regarding the study as a whole: At baseline, just five to seven AZD1222 recipients tested seropositive. White British ancestry dominated among donors, who included more females, and clonal diversity was possibly underestimated. Targets within unmutated variant regions were reportedly found for nearly half of spike-specific TCRs.

Specimen: peripheral blood, collected on day 0 of AZD1222 vaccination. The source is an adult in good health. J is TRBJ2-7 and V is TRBV7-8; D might be TRBD1 (6 bases). The CDR3 protein is CASSLDNRGTGDEQYF. For the CDR3, the DNA is TGTGCCAGCAGCTTAGATAATAGGGGGACGGGTGACGAGCAGTACTTC.